This note documents a single T cell receptor (beta chain) sequence. This record comes from a study of shared clonotypes between healthy human individuals. The deep-level immunoSEQ assay was used. Genomic DNA from each subset was divided evenly over several immunoSEQ plates. Profiling relied on immunoSEQ multiplex PCR, and the TCRdb table lists in-frame clones only, not all of them. Among more than 450,000 clones listed, 79% were seen once. Germline V gene data show CDR1 as SGHVS and CDR2 as FQNEAQ. The ends were cut back, 1 base at V and 4 bases at J, with 8 bases in the middle. The length of the CDR3 is 13 residues.

The gene calls are TRBV7-8 and TRBJ2-7; TRBD2 is a possible D gene (5 bases). The specimen sequenced was PBMCs. This receptor was obtained from a woman in her 40s in good health. Some clones in this sample may be carry-over from other donors' samples. The CDR3 sequence: CASSLVGIYEQYF. CDR3 bases: TGTGCCAGCAGCTTAGTCGGGATATACGAGCAGTACTTC.